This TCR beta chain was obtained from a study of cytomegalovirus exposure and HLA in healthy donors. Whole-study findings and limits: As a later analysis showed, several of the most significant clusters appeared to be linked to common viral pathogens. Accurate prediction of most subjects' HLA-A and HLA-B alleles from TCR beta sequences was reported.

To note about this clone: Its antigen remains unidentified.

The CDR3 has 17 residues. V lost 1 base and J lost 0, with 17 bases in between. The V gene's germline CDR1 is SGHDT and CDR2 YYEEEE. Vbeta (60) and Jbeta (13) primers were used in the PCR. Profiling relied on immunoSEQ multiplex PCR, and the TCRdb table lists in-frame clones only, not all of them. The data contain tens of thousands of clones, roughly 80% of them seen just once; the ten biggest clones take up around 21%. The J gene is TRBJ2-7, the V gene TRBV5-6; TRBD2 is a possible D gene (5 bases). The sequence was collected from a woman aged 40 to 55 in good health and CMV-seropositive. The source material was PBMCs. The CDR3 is CASSLIFGDVGSYEQYF. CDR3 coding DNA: TGTGCCAGCAGCTTGATTTTCGGGGATGTTGGCTCCTACGAGCAGTACTTC.